Below, 2 T cell receptor beta chains from the same sample are listed, as sequenced in a study of blood T cell repertoires in COVID-19. Sequencing was performed with immunoSEQ multiplex PCR; in TCRdb, only in-frame clones are kept and a portion is missing. The sample lists 200,000 to 250,000 clones, approximately 84% occurring once. Sequenced sample: PBMCs or T cells enriched from blood (not recorded which). The source of these receptors is a man aged 40-50 years who had recovered from COVID-19.

V usage is TRBV7-6 and J usage is TRBJ2-3; D not resolved. The CDR3 is 16 residues long. CDR1 and CDR2 (germline): SGHVS, FNYEAQ. The germline V and J ends were trimmed by 0 bases and 0 bases, with 10 bases remaining between them. In DNA form, the CDR3 reads TGTGCCAGCAGCTTAGCAAGTACTACTAGCACAGATACGCAGTATTTT. Translation gives CASSLASTTSTDTQYF.

The chain links TRBV23-1 to TRBJ2-1; 8 bases align to TRBD1. TRBV23-1 is assigned to the ORF class and has an uncertain function. The CDR3 consists of 17 residues. The V segment lost 3 bases and the J segment 2 bases; nucleotides outside the gene matches: 9. The CDR3 coding sequence is TGCGCCAGCAGTCAGGACAGGGTAGAGGTTACCTACAATGAGCAGTTCTTC. Encoded protein: CASSQDRVEVTYNEQFF.